What follows are 30 T cell receptor beta chains derived from one specimen sequenced in a study of blood T cell repertoires in COVID-19. Using immunoSEQ multiplex PCR, the repertoire was profiled, and TCRdb retains in-frame clones only, with some absent. The sample has about 130,000 clones; about 86% are singletons. Sequenced: PBMCs or T cells enriched from blood (not recorded which). The receptors were gathered from a woman in her fifties or sixties who had recovered from COVID-19.

The rearrangement links TRBV9 to TRBJ2-2; unclear D gene. Deletions cut 0 bases from V and 6 bases from J, with 12 bases between. The CDR3 covers 15 residues. CDR1 and CDR2 from the germline V gene are SGDLS and YYNGEE. In DNA form, the CDR3 reads TGTGCCAGCAGCGTAGCTACGCCGGTGGCCGGGGAGCTGTTTTTT. As protein: CASSVATPVAGELFF. The complete variable domain, with remaining parts taken from reference TRBV9 and TRBJ2-2, reads DSGVTQTPKHLITATGQRVTLRCSPRSGDLSVYWYQQSLDQGLQFLIQYYNGEERAKGNILERFSAQQFPDLHSELNLSSLELGDSALYFCASSVATPVAGELFFGEGSRLTVL.

This chain's CDR3 is CAWSITGYNEQFF. The DNA of the CDR3 is TGTGCCTGGAGTATAACGGGGTACAATGAGCAGTTCTTC. The V and J genes are TRBV30 and TRBJ2-1; tentative D call: TRBD2 (5 bases). This CDR3 comprises 13 residues. Germline CDR1 reads GTSNPN; CDR2 reads SVGIG (reference sequence). The V and J ends lost 2 bases and 4 bases respectively, with 9 bases between them.

This rearrangement joins TRBV6-6 to TRBJ1-5; the match to TRBD1 covers 7 bases. The V segment lost 10 bases and the J segment 0 bases; nucleotides outside the gene matches: 9. The CDR3 runs to 15 residues. Germline V lookup: CDR1 MNHNY, CDR2 SVGAGI (reference sequence). CDR3 amino acids: CATDRARPSNQPQHF. The CDR3 coding sequence is TGTGCCACAGACAGGGCGAGACCTAGCAATCAGCCCCAGCATTTT.

This clone was observed a single time. The rearrangement links TRBV19 to TRBJ1-3; D may be TRBD1 (6 bases). V shed 7 bases and J shed 1 base, with 14 bases lying between them. This CDR3 has 15 amino acids. Germline loops: CDR1 LNHDA, CDR2 SQIVND (reference sequence). CDR3 sequence (DNA): TGTGCCAGTACCAGACAGGTGCCGTCTGGAAACACCATATATTTT. It encodes CASTRQVPSGNTIYF. Full variable domain (remainder filled in from reference TRBV19 and TRBJ1-3): DGGITQSPKYLFRKEGQNVTLSCEQNLNHDAMYWYRQDPGQGLRLIYYSQIVNDFQKGDIAEGYSVSREKKESFPLTVTSAQKNPTAFYLCASTRQVPSGNTIYFGEGSWLTVV.

A few counts support this clone. Other DNA sequences in the same sample also yield this CDR3. The rearrangement joins TRBV5-1 to TRBJ1-2, with 8 bases that match TRBD1. The CDR3 length is 15 residues. With V trimmed by 0 bases and J by 2 bases, 3 bases remained unmatched. The germline V gene has CDR1 SGHRS and CDR2 YFSETQ. CDR3 in DNA: TGCGCCAGCAGCTTGGGGGCAGGGGGCAACTATGGCTACACCTTC. It yields the protein CASSLGAGGNYGYTF.

This chain connects TRBV9 to TRBJ2-2; D unclear. The CDR3 is 12 residues long. V shed 2 bases and J shed 5 bases, with 4 bases lying between them. In germline, CDR1 is SGDLS, CDR2 YYNGEE. CDR3 protein: CASSVLTGELFF. The DNA for the CDR3 is TGTGCCAGCAGCGTTTTAACCGGGGAGCTGTTTTTT.

This clone appeared a single time. The chain couples TRBV3-1 (or the pseudogene TRBV3-2) to TRBJ1-5; TRBD1 is a possible D gene (6 bases). Germline V gene sequence: CDR1 LGHDT, CDR2 YNNKEL (reference sequence). The V end was cut by 0 bases, the J end by 4 bases, with 10 bases between. CDR3 length equals 15 residues. The CDR3 spells CASSQDPGVNQPQHF. In DNA, the CDR3 is TGTGCCAGCAGCCAAGACCCAGGGGTTAATCAGCCCCAGCATTTT.

In this sample, this clone turned up once. The genes are TRBV10-3 and TRBJ1-5, with 8 bases identical to TRBD1. The CDR3 spans 16 residues. V lost 3 bases and J lost 4; bases outside the gene matches: 8. Germline lookup yields CDR1 ENHRY and CDR2 SYGVKD. CDR3 sequence (DNA): TGTGCCATCAGTGAAACTGGGACAGGCGGAAATCAGCCCCAGCATTTT. It is translated as CAISETGTGGNQPQHF.

In this sample, this clone turned up a few times. The chain joins TRBV19 to TRBJ2-2, with a weak D call TRBD2 (5 bases). Germline loops: CDR1 LNHDA, CDR2 SQIVND (reference sequence). V lost 5 bases and J 7 bases, leaving 14 bases between the germline ends. This CDR3 is 14 amino acids long. The CDR3 loop is CASSRGRTIGELFF. The DNA for the CDR3 is TGTGCCAGTAGTCGGGGTCGGACGATCGGGGAGCTGTTTTTT.

This clone was seen once. The chain is built from TRBV5-4 and TRBJ2-2, with TRBD2 matching over 13 bases. The CDR3 totals 16 residues. Germline CDR1 is SGHNT and CDR2 is YYREEE (reference sequence). Trimming removed 1 base from V and 6 bases from J; junction bases left unmatched: 3. The CDR3 bases are TGTGCCAGCAGCTTGAGGACTAGCGGGGGCTCCGGGGAGCTGTTTTTT. Protein: CASSLRTSGGSGELFF.

This chain links TRBV4-2 with TRBJ1-5; D is undetermined. V was pared by 0 bases and J by 5 bases, with 11 bases between. The germline gives CDR1 LGHNA, CDR2 YNFKEQ. The CDR3 runs to 15 residues. The CDR3: CASSQDVGMDQPQHF. CDR3 coding DNA: TGTGCCAGCAGCCAAGATGTCGGGATGGATCAGCCCCAGCATTTT.

The gene calls are TRBV29-1 and TRBJ1-4; the D is unclear. The V gene lost 5 bases and the J gene lost 8 bases, with 12 bases spanning the gap. There are 12 residues in the CDR3. Germline CDR1 SQVTM, CDR2 ANQGSEA. CDR3 residues: CSVLTEPEKLFF. In DNA form, the CDR3 reads TGCAGCGTTCTCACTGAACCAGAAAAACTGTTTTTT.

The chain combines TRBV5-6 with TRBJ2-3; TRBD1 matches 7 bases. The CDR3 runs to 16 residues. Trimming cost V 4 bases and J 0 bases; bases outside gene matches: 8. CDR1 SGHDT and CDR2 YYEEEE come from the germline V gene. The CDR3 is CASSLLTGASTDTQYF. Written as DNA, the CDR3 is TGTGCCAGCAGCCTACTCACAGGGGCTAGCACAGATACGCAGTATTTT. The complete variable domain, with remaining parts taken from reference TRBV5-6 and TRBJ2-3, reads DAGVTQSPTHLIKTRGQQVTLRCSPKSGHDTVSWYQQALGQGPQFIFQYYEEEERQRGNFPDRFSGHQFPNYSSELNVNALLLGDSALYLCASSLLTGASTDTQYFGPGTRLTVL.

V gene TRBV19 combines with J gene TRBJ2-5, with 8 positions matching TRBD1. Germline assignment: CDR1 LNHDA and CDR2 SQIVND (reference sequence). There are 16 residues in the CDR3. With 6 bases clipped from V and 4 bases from J, the junction kept 13 bases outside the gene matches. CDR3 sequence reads: CASSMAGQGAGETQYF. The CDR3 DNA is TGTGCCAGTAGCATGGCGGGGCAGGGGGCCGGAGAGACCCAGTACTTC.

The chain has TRBV2 and TRBJ1-5, with TRBD1 identical over 8 bases. The ends lost 6 bases at V and 2 bases at J; junction bases unmatched: 9. This CDR3 spans 16 amino acids. Germline assignment: CDR1 SNHLY and CDR2 FYNNEI. The CDR3 DNA sequence: TGTGCCAGCAGGATTGCAGGGGGCATCGGCAATCAGCCCCAGCATTTT. It codes for CASRIAGGIGNQPQHF.

This chain joins TRBV23-1 and TRBJ1-5; maybe TRBD1 (6 bases). TRBV23-1 is given ORF status, its function remaining uncertain. The germline V and J ends were trimmed by 5 bases and 6 bases, with 17 bases remaining between them. This CDR3 contains 15 residues. The CDR3 spells CASSVRDTRAQPQHF. As DNA, the CDR3 is TGCGCCAGCAGTGTTCGGGACACACGAGCTCAGCCCCAGCATTTT.

This sequence joins TRBV5-1 and TRBJ1-5; 8 bases map to TRBD1. Germline trimming cut 4 bases from V and 6 bases from J; bases unmatched to any gene: 9. The CDR3 is made up of 15 amino acids. Germline CDR1 and CDR2: SGHRS and YFSETQ. The CDR3 loop reads CASSIGTGNTQPQHF. In DNA, the CDR3 is TGCGCCAGCAGCATCGGGACAGGTAACACTCAGCCCCAGCATTTT. Complete variable domain (other parts from reference TRBV5-1 and TRBJ1-5): KAGVTQTPRYLIKTRGQQVTLSCSPISGHRSVSWYQQTPGQGLQFLFEYFSETQRNKGNFPGRFSGRQFSNSRSEMNVSTLELGDSALYLCASSIGTGNTQPQHFGDGTRLSIL.

This chain connects TRBV4-1 to TRBJ2-7; TRBD1 is a possible D gene (6 bases). The CDR3 is 15 residues long. Germline V gives CDR1 MGHRA, CDR2 YSYEKL. V lost 5 bases to trimming and J lost 3 bases, with 17 bases between them. CDR3 nucleotide sequence: TGCGCCAGCAGCGAAATACAGGGCTTGAGCTACGAGCAGTACTTC. This codes for CASSEIQGLSYEQYF.

This chain connects TRBV11-2 to TRBJ1-1; no definite D call. Trimming cost V 5 bases and J 8 bases, with 9 bases left between them. There are 11 residues in the CDR3. Germline V gene data show CDR1 as SGHAT and CDR2 as FQNNGV. The CDR3 region is CASSAITEAFF. For the CDR3, the DNA is TGTGCCAGCAGCGCAATCACAGAAGCTTTCTTT.

This clone was recorded a few times. CDR3 DNA sequence: TGTGCCAGCAGTGAATCGATGGGGACAACGGGTCAGCCCCAGCATTTT. Translated: CASSESMGTTGQPQHF. V is TRBV6-1 and J is TRBJ1-5; possible D gene TRBD1, 6 bases. CDR3 size: 16 residues. Germline V lookup: CDR1 MNHNS, CDR2 SASEGT. Trimming cost V 2 bases and J 6 bases, with 17 bases left between them.

The gene calls are TRBV3-1 (or the pseudogene TRBV3-2) and TRBJ2-3, with unresolved D. This CDR3 is built from 18 residues. Germline V gene lookup returns CDR1 LGHDT and CDR2 YNNKEL (reference sequence). Trimming pared 1 base from V and 0 bases from J, leaving 17 bases between. The CDR3: CASSQAPPSSGSTDTQYF. Here the CDR3 DNA reads TGTGCCAGCAGCCAAGCCCCCCCCTCTAGTGGGAGCACAGATACGCAGTATTTT.

V gene TRBV7-2 combines with J gene TRBJ2-1; 7 bases fit TRBD2. This CDR3 contains 13 residues. V trimming: 5 bases; J trimming: 8 bases; junction bases outside the gene matches: 6. Germline CDR1 reads SGHTA; CDR2 reads FQGNSA. CDR3 residues: CASSPGGGYEQFF. CDR3 bases: TGTGCCAGCAGCCCCGGGGGAGGGTATGAGCAGTTCTTC. The entire variable domain, with the rest obtained from reference TRBV7-2 and TRBJ2-1, is as follows: GAGVSQSPSNKVTEKGKDVELRCDPISGHTALYWYRQSLGQGLEFLIYFQGNSAPDKSGLPSDRFSAERTGGSVSTLTIQRTQQEDSAVYLCASSPGGGYEQFFGPGTRLTVL.

The V and J genes are TRBV1 and TRBJ1-5; TRBD1 is the table's D call and was not checked against the DNA. TRBV1 is given as a pseudogene. This CDR3 has 20 residues. For the CDR3, the DNA is TGCACCAGCAGCCCTTCACCGGAGGGACAGGGGGGAATATTCAATCAGCCCCAGCATTTT. Amino acids: CTSSPSPEGQGGIFNQPQHF.

The chain couples TRBV5-4 to TRBJ2-3, with 8 bases that match TRBD1. The trim removed 3 bases at V and 3 bases at J, leaving 9 bases unmatched. This CDR3 region has 16 residues. Per the germline V gene, CDR1 is SGHNT and CDR2 is YYREEE (reference sequence). In DNA, the CDR3 is TGTGCCAGCAGCTCCGGGACAGGTATTATGACAGATACGCAGTATTTT. Its protein is CASSSGTGIMTDTQYF.

The chain employs TRBV7-2 and TRBJ2-7, with TRBD2 matching 8 bases. The V segment lost 3 bases and the J segment 7 bases; nucleotides outside the gene matches: 8. This CDR3 has 14 amino acids. Per germline, CDR1 SGHTA and CDR2 FQGNSA. The CDR3 sequence is CASSFGGTSREQYF. The CDR3 DNA follows: TGTGCCAGCAGCTTCGGTGGGACTAGTCGAGAGCAGTACTTC.

This clone was seen a single time. The rearrangement joins TRBV6-6 to TRBJ2-7; tentatively, D is TRBD1 (6 bases). CDR1 MNHNY and CDR2 SVGAGI come from the germline V gene (reference sequence). The V end lost 4 bases, the J end lost 4 bases, and 14 bases lay between the germline ends. The CDR3 is 14 amino acids. The chain's CDR3 is CASSSGTSPYEQYF. The CDR3 coding sequence is TGTGCCAGCAGTTCCGGGACATCTCCTTACGAGCAGTACTTC.

The chain recombines TRBV7-9 with TRBJ2-2, with no clear D. This CDR3 has 15 residues. Germline CDR1 and CDR2: SEHNR and FQNEAQ (reference sequence). Trimming left V 5 bases short and J 0 bases short, with 10 bases between. The CDR3 DNA sequence: TGTGCCAGCAGCGAACAGAGTTCGAACACCGGGGAGCTGTTTTTT. Translation gives CASSEQSSNTGELFF.

The chain links TRBV27 to TRBJ1-2, with D possibly TRBD1 on 6 matching bases. Trimming cost V 2 bases and J 5 bases, with 12 bases left between them. Looked up from germline, CDR1 is MNHEY and CDR2 is SMNVEV (reference sequence). This CDR3 is 14 amino acids long. In nucleotides, the CDR3 is TGTGCCAGCAGTTTACACAGGGCTGGGTATGGCTACACCTTC. It codes for CASSLHRAGYGYTF.

The rearrangement links TRBV7-3 to TRBJ2-1; 12 positions agree with TRBD2. V shed 0 bases, J shed 3 bases, and the junction held 3 bases outside the gene matches. The germline V gene encodes CDR1 SGHTA and CDR2 FQGTGA. The CDR3 is 17 amino acids. CDR3 sequence (DNA): TGTGCCAGCAGCTTAACGCAGGGACTAGCGGGCTACAATGAGCAGTTCTTC. It translates to CASSLTQGLAGYNEQFF.

The rearrangement links TRBV13 to TRBJ2-2, with D tentatively TRBD2 (6 bases). CDR1 PRHDT and CDR2 FYEKMQ come from the germline V gene (reference sequence). V lost 5 bases and J lost 0, with 25 bases in between. The CDR3 contains 20 residues. The CDR3, as DNA: TGTGCCAGCAGCGCCGAGACTAGTTCGTCGGGGAAAGCGAACACCGGGGAGCTGTTTTTT. Its protein is CASSAETSSSGKANTGELFF.